Listed below are T cell receptor beta chains from one sample, sequenced in a study of cytomegalovirus exposure and HLA in healthy donors. The assay was immunoSEQ multiplex PCR, and TCRdb's table has in-frame clones only and misses some. The table has some 130,000 clones, about 70% seen once. Sequencing input: PBMCs. Receptors were obtained from a man in his forties or fifties in good health and CMV-seronegative. Each CDR3 is given without its conserved first and last residue.

v_call: TRBV10-3; j_call: TRBJ1-2; cdr3_aa: AISEEGHYGYT
v_call: TRBV30; j_call: TRBJ2-1; cdr3_aa: ACSSGIYNEQF
v_call: TRBV27; j_call: TRBJ1-2; cdr3_aa: ASSFAHEAGRYT
v_call: TRBV28; j_call: TRBJ1-3; cdr3_aa: ASSGGDGTGNTIY
v_call: TRBV5-1; j_call: TRBJ2-3; cdr3_aa: ASSLEYLADTQY
v_call: TRBV30; j_call: TRBJ1-3; cdr3_aa: AWQTGASSGNTIY
v_call: TRBV30; j_call: TRBJ2-1; cdr3_aa: AWSASGRFYNEQF
v_call: TRBV5-4; j_call: TRBJ1-1; cdr3_aa: ASSLATRGNTEAF
v_call: TRBV29-1; j_call: TRBJ2-7; cdr3_aa: SVVGQVRPYEQY
v_call: TRBV6-1; j_call: TRBJ1-2; cdr3_aa: ASSPGTGGGYT
v_call: TRBV19; j_call: TRBJ1-5; cdr3_aa: ASSTPPGYNSNQPQH
v_call: TRBV29-1; j_call: TRBJ2-7; cdr3_aa: SVAGQVPLYEQY
v_call: TRBV30; j_call: TRBJ2-5; cdr3_aa: AWEVQGRGETQY
v_call: TRBV7-6; j_call: TRBJ1-2; cdr3_aa: ASSSGSGGTANYGYT